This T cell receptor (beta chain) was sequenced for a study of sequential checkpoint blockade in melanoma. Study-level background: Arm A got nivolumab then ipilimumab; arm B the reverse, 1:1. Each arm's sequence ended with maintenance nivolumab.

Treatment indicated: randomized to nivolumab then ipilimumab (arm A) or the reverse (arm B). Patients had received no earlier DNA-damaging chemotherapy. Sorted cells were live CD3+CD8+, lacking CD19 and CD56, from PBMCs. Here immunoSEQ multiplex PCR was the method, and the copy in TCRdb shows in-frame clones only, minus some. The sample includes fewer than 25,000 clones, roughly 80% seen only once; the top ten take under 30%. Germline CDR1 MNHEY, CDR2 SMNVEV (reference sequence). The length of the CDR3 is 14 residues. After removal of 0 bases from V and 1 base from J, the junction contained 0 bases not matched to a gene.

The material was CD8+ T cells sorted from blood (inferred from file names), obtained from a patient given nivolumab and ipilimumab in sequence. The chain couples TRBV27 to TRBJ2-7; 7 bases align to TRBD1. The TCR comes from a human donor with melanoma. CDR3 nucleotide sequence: TGTGCCAGCAGTTTATCACAGGGGTCCTACGAGCAGTACTTC. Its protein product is CASSLSQGSYEQYF.